One sample yielded the 19 T cell receptor beta chains listed below, sequenced in a study of early T cells in non-severe SARS-CoV-2 infection. TCRdb itself ran the 5' RACE reads through MiXCR, one entry per CDR3 protein. Of about 71,000 distinct CDR3 sequences detected, 12% appear once; the ten largest clones hold roughly 2.5%. The material was whole blood, obtained at baseline. These receptors all stem from an adult who was a healthcare worker with PCR-confirmed SARS-CoV-2 infection or an uninfected control (not recorded which).

This clonotype has just a few counts. The V call is TRBV28, the J call TRBJ2-5; D perhaps matches TRBD2 (6 bases). The germline gives CDR1 MDHEN, CDR2 SYDVKM. The CDR3 runs 14 residues. Trimming removed 5 bases from V and 2 bases from J, with 12 bases in between. In DNA form, the CDR3 reads TGTGCCAGCAGTCCCCGGGGGACGCAAGAGACCCAGTACTTC. This translates into CASSPRGTQETQYF. Full variable domain (missing parts from reference TRBV28 and TRBJ2-5): DVKVTQSSRYLVKRTGEKVFLECVQDMDHENMFWYRQDPGLGLRLIYFSYDVKMKEKGDIPEGYSVSREKKERFSLILESASTNQTSMYLCASSPRGTQETQYFGPGTRLLVL.

This clonotype appeared a few times. The chain couples TRBV11-3 to TRBJ2-3; no clear D. The V end was cut by 0 bases, the J end by 4 bases, with 5 bases between. There are 13 residues in the CDR3. Germline CDR1 is SGHNT and CDR2 is YENEEA. The CDR3: CASSLEYADTQYF. The CDR3 DNA reads TGTGCCAGCAGCTTAGAGTACGCAGATACGCAGTATTTT.

This clonotype was observed a handful of times. V and J are TRBV25-1 and TRBJ2-2; D may match TRBD1 or TRBD2 (6 bases each). Germline V lookup: CDR1 MGHDK, CDR2 SYGVNS. Trimming removed 6 bases from V and 1 base from J, with 21 bases in between. The CDR3 contains 18 residues. The CDR3 sequence is CASSLSPGAIGNTGELFF. In DNA form, the CDR3 reads TGTGCCAGCAGCCTAAGTCCGGGGGCAATAGGGAACACCGGGGAGCTGTTTTTT.

This chain links TRBV7-2 with TRBJ1-1, with D unclear. Between the trimmed V and J ends, which lost 2 bases and 4 bases, there was a span of 11 bases. The CDR3 runs to 14 residues. The germline CDR1 and CDR2 sequences are SGHTA and FQGNSA. The CDR3 region is CASSLWSEVTEAFF. The CDR3, as DNA: TGTGCCAGCAGCTTATGGTCGGAGGTCACTGAAGCTTTCTTT.

This chain connects TRBV7-8 to TRBJ1-1, with 7 nucleotides matching TRBD1. The V gene's germline CDR1 is SGHVS and CDR2 FQNEAQ. This CDR3 comprises 14 residues. Trimming at V came to 0 bases and at J to 7 bases, leaving 5 bases not matched to a gene. The CDR3 DNA reads as TGTGCCAGCAGCTTAGCTGTCAGGGGGGGTGAAGCTTTCTTT. This gives the protein CASSLAVRGGEAFF.

This clonotype was recorded at least ten times. V usage is TRBV5-5 and J usage is TRBJ1-2, with 9 nucleotides matching TRBD1. CDR1 and CDR2 (germline): SGHKS, YYEKEE (reference sequence). The CDR3 spans 17 residues. V was clipped by 4 bases and J by 4 bases; unmatched bases: 14. This CDR3 is CASSPEGNRGHVYGYTF. CDR3 nucleotide sequence: TGTGCCAGCAGCCCAGAAGGAAACAGGGGGCACGTCTATGGCTACACCTTC.

This clonotype was counted only a few times. The chain uses TRBV27 and TRBJ2-1, with D tentatively TRBD1 or TRBD2 (6 bases each). CDR3 length equals 14 residues. Germline V gives CDR1 MNHEY, CDR2 SMNVEV (reference sequence). Trimming left V 1 base short and J 7 bases short, with 11 bases between. The CDR3 sequence is CASSLLGAGNEQFF. The CDR3 nucleotides are TGTGCCAGCAGTTTATTGGGGGCGGGGAATGAGCAGTTCTTC.

This clonotype has at least ten counts. This chain links TRBV28 with TRBJ2-2; no clear D gene. CDR1 is MDHEN and CDR2 is SYDVKM in the germline V gene. The CDR3 loop spans 14 amino acids. V shed 5 bases and J shed 5 bases, with 12 bases lying between them. The CDR3 DNA reads TGTGCCAGCAGTCACAGAGGTAGAACCGGGGAGCTGTTTTTT. This sequence encodes CASSHRGRTGELFF.

This clonotype has at least ten counts. The CDR3 loop reads CSVEAGQNSYNEQFF. In DNA form, the CDR3 reads TGCAGCGTTGAGGCGGGACAGAACTCCTACAATGAGCAGTTCTTC. This rearrangement joins TRBV29-1 to TRBJ2-1, with D maybe TRBD1 (7 bases). This CDR3 is 15 amino acids long. V lost 3 bases and J 0 bases, leaving 12 bases between the germline ends. From germline, CDR1 is SQVTM and CDR2 ANQGSEA.

This clonotype was observed a handful of times. The chain recombines TRBV5-1 with TRBJ1-4; D uncertain. Germline-derived CDR1 and CDR2 are SGHRS and YFSETQ. V was pared by 0 bases and J by 0 bases, with 6 bases between. The CDR3 length is 15 residues. The DNA of the CDR3 is TGCGCCAGCAGCTTGGTCCCCGCAACTAATGAAAAACTGTTTTTT. This gives the protein CASSLVPATNEKLFF. Complete variable domain (other parts from reference TRBV5-1 and TRBJ1-4): KAGVTQTPRYLIKTRGQQVTLSCSPISGHRSVSWYQQTPGQGLQFLFEYFSETQRNKGNFPGRFSGRQFSNSRSEMNVSTLELGDSALYLCASSLVPATNEKLFFGSGTQLSVL.

The chain employs TRBV19 and TRBJ2-1; TRBD2 is a possible D gene (6 bases). V shed 1 base and J shed 8 bases, with 15 bases lying between them. From germline, CDR1 is LNHDA and CDR2 SQIVND (reference sequence). This CDR3 region has 15 residues. For the CDR3, the DNA is TGTGCCAGTAGTATAGGAGGGGACTGGGAGTATGAGCAGTTCTTC. This encodes CASSIGGDWEYEQFF.

With respect to this clonotype: An end of the junction does not agree with germline; a read error may underlie this. The chain employs TRBV9 and TRBJ2-2, with D possibly being TRBD2 (5 bases). Germline V CDR1 and CDR2: SGDLS, YYNGEE. The CDR3 spans 14 residues. The DNA for the CDR3 is TGTGCCAGCAGCTTCCTCCCGAACACCGGGGTGCTGTTTTTT. It encodes CASSFLPNTGVLFF.

This clonotype turned up a few times. This chain connects TRBV7-2 to TRBJ2-5; D may match TRBD1 or TRBD2 (5 bases each). Per germline, CDR1 SGHTA and CDR2 FQGNSA. Deletions cut 5 bases from V and 2 bases from J, with 18 bases between. This CDR3 is built from 16 residues. The CDR3 reads CASSPEGRLRQETQYF. In DNA form, the CDR3 reads TGTGCCAGCAGCCCAGAGGGGCGACTCCGGCAAGAGACCCAGTACTTC.

This clonotype was observed once. The CDR3 DNA reads as TGTGCCAGCAGCTTTAGTTCACAGTCCTACAATGAGCAGTTCTTC. It is translated as CASSFSSQSYNEQFF. The chain carries TRBV7-9 and TRBJ2-1; no reliable D call. The ends were cut back, 3 bases at V and 1 base at J, with 10 bases in the middle. Germline values: CDR1 SEHNR, CDR2 FQNEAQ (reference sequence). There are 15 residues in the CDR3. Supplemented by reference TRBV7-9 and TRBJ2-1, the full variable domain reads DTGVSQNPRHKITKRGQNVTFRCDPISEHNRLYWYRQTLGQGPEFLTYFQNEAQLEKSRLLSDRFSAERPKGSFSTLEIQRTEQGDSAMYLCASSFSSQSYNEQFFGPGTRLTVL.

The V and J genes are TRBV4-1 and TRBJ2-7; a possible D gene is TRBD1 (6 bases). The CDR3 is 15 residues long. CDR1 and CDR2 from the germline V gene are MGHRA and YSYEKL. Trimming removed 1 base at V and 2 bases at J, with 12 bases between. As DNA, the CDR3 is TGCGCCAGCAGCCAAGTCCGGACAGCCGCCTACGAGCAGTACTTC. Protein sequence: CASSQVRTAAYEQYF.

This clonotype was recorded at least ten times. This sequence joins TRBV6-5 and TRBJ1-1; D may be TRBD1 (5 bases). This CDR3 has 14 amino acids. V was pared by 7 bases and J by 4 bases, with 16 bases between. CDR1 and CDR2 (germline): MNHEY, SVGAGI. CDR3 sequence (DNA): TGTGCCAGCACCCTAGCGGCAGGGTTCACTGAAGCTTTCTTT. Protein sequence: CASTLAAGFTEAFF.

V and J are TRBV12-3 or TRBV12-4 and TRBJ1-1; no firm D call. V was shortened by 3 bases and J by 1 base, with 3 bases between the two germline ends. This CDR3 is built from 12 residues. CDR3 in amino acids: CASSLANTEAFF. CDR3 DNA: TGTGCCAGCAGTTTGGCGAACACTGAAGCTTTCTTT.

This clonotype was recorded a few times. The V call is TRBV2, the J call TRBJ2-3; D is unclear. CDR3 length: 12 residues. Germline CDR1 reads SNHLY; CDR2 reads FYNNEI. V was shortened by 8 bases and J by 0 bases, with 6 bases between the two germline ends. This chain's CDR3 is CASGPSTDTQYF. Written as DNA, the CDR3 is TGTGCCAGCGGGCCTAGCACAGATACGCAGTATTTT.

This clonotype was observed a handful of times. The CDR3 spells CASSLDYGAAQPQHF. The CDR3 coding sequence is TGTGCCAGCAGCTTAGATTATGGGGCCGCTCAGCCCCAGCATTTT. The J gene is TRBJ1-5, the V gene TRBV11-2, with a weak D call TRBD1 (5 bases). The germline V gene encodes CDR1 SGHAT and CDR2 FQNNGV. This CDR3 contains 15 residues. V dropped 0 bases and J dropped 6 bases, with 12 bases sitting between them. Full variable domain (outside the CDR3, taken from reference TRBV11-2 and TRBJ1-5): EAGVAQSPRYKIIEKRQSVAFWCNPISGHATLYWYQQILGQGPKLLIQFQNNGVVDDSQLPKDRFSAERLKGVDSTLKIQPAKLEDSAVYLCASSLDYGAAQPQHFGDGTRLSIL.